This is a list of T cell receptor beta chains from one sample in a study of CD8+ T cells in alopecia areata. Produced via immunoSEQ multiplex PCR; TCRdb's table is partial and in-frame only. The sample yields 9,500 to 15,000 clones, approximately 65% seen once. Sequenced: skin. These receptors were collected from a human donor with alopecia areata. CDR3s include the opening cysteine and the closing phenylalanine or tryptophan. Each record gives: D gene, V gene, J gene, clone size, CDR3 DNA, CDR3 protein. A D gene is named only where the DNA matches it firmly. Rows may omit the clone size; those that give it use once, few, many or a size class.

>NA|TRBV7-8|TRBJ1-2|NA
TGTGCCAGCAGCTCAGACGAGGGCTATGGCTACACCTTC
CASSSDEGYGYTF
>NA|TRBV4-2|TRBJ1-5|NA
TGTGCCAGCAGCCAAGAAAGGGGGTGGAATCAGCCCCAGCATTTT
CASSQERGWNQPQHF
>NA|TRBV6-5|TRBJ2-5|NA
TGTGCCAGCAGTTACGGCGAAGAGACCCAGTACTTC
CASSYGEETQYF
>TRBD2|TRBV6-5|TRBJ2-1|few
TGTGCCAGCAGAGCGGGAGGGTTCTCCTACAATGAGCAGTTCTTC
CASRAGGFSYNEQFF
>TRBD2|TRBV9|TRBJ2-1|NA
TGTGCCAGCAGCGGGCGACTAGCGGGAAGTTACAATGAGCAGTTCTTC
CASSGRLAGSYNEQFF
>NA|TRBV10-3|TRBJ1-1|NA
TGTGCCAGCCGAATTGAGAACACTGAAGCTTTCTTT
CASRIENTEAFF
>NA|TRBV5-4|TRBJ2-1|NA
TGTGCCAGCGGAGCCACGTCGTACTCCTACAATGAGCAGTTCTTC
CASGATSYSYNEQFF
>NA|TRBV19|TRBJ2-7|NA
TGTGCCAGTAGCCCAGGAGGGGATTCCTACGAGCAGTACTTC
CASSPGGDSYEQYF
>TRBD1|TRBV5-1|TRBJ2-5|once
TGCGCCAGCAGCGGGACAGGGACCCAAGAGACCCAGTACTTC
CASSGTGTQETQYF
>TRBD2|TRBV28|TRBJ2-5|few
TGTGCCAGCAGCTGGGGGACTAGCCTAGAGACCCAGTACTTC
CASSWGTSLETQYF
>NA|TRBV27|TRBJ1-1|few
TGTGCCAGCACCCCATATGACCGGAGGGGGACTGAAGCTTTCTTT
CASTPYDRRGTEAFF
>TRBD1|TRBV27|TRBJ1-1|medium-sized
TGTGCCAGCAGACTCGGAACAGGGGCGAACACTGAAGCTTTCTTT
CASRLGTGANTEAFF
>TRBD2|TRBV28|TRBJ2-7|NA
TGTGCCAGCAGATCACTAGCGGGAGGGCGAAACGAGCAGTACTTC
CASRSLAGGRNEQYF
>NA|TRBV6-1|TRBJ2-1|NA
TGTGCCAGCAGTGAAGCGGGAGGATCCTACAATGAGCAGTTCTTC
CASSEAGGSYNEQFF
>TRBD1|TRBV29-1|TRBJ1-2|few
TGCAGCGTTGAGAGGGGGACAGGGGTCTATGGCTACACCTTC
CSVERGTGVYGYTF
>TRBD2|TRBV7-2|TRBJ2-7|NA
TGTGCCAGCAGCTTGGGCGGGAGTATTTACGAGCAGTACTTC
CASSLGGSIYEQYF
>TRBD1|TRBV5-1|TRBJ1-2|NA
TGCGCCAGCAGCCCAGGACAGGAACATGGCTACACCTTC
CASSPGQEHGYTF
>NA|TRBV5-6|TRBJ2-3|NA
TGTGCCAGCAGCTTGGGAGGGATTATTACAGATACGCAGTATTTT
CASSLGGIITDTQYF
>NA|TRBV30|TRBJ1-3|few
TGTGCCAGCCCGGGGCCTGGTGGAAACACCATATATTTT
CASPGPGGNTIYF
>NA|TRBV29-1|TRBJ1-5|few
TGCAGCGTTGAGGAGCCAAATCAGCCCCAGCATTTT
CSVEEPNQPQHF
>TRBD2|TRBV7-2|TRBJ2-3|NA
TGTGCCAGCAGCCTGAGACTAGCGGGAGCGACGGCAGATACGCAGTATTTT
CASSLRLAGATADTQYF
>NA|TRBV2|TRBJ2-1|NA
TGTGCCAGCAGTGTAAGACGGACGAGCTCCTACAATGAGCAGTTCTTC
CASSVRRTSSYNEQFF
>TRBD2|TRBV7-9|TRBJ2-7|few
TGTGCCAGCAGCTTAGGACCGTGGGGGGGTCAACTGGCCTCCGAGCAGTACTTC
CASSLGPWGGQLASEQYF
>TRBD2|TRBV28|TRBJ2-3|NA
TGTGCCAGCAGTTCCATAACTAGCGGGAGGCTCCTAGATACGCAGTATTTT
CASSSITSGRLLDTQYF
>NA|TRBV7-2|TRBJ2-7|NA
TGTGCCAGCAGCTTCTTAAGCTCCTACGAGCAGTACTTC
CASSFLSSYEQYF
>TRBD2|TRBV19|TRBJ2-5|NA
TGTGCCAGTAGTACAGGACTAGCGGGAGGTGAAGAGACCCAGTACTTC
CASSTGLAGGEETQYF
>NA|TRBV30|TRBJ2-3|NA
TGTGCCTGGAGCCTCCATAGCGGATCAAGCACAGATACGCAGTATTTT
CAWSLHSGSSTDTQYF
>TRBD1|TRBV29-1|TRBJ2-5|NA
TGCAGCGGGAGGGGCGGACAGGGAGAGACCCAGTACTTC
CSGRGGQGETQYF
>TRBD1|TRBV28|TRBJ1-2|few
TGTGCCAGCAGAAAGACAGGGGGCGATGGCTACACCTTC
CASRKTGGDGYTF
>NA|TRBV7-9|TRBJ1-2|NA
TGTGCCAGCAGCTCGCCTCCTAACTATGGCTACACCTTC
CASSSPPNYGYTF
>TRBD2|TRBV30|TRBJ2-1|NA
TGTGCTTGCGGGAGGGCCTACAATGAGCAGTTCTTC
CACGRAYNEQFF
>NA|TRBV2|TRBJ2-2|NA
TGTGCCAGCAGTGAAATCGGCGGGGAGCTGTTTTTT
CASSEIGGELFF
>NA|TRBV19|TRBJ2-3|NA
TGTGCCAGTAGTTCGCTTATTAATGGTGGGAGGTCCCCCGATACGCAGTATTTT
CASSSLINGGRSPDTQYF
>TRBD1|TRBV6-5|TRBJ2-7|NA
TGTGCCAGCAGGGACAGGGTCGGGAACGAGCAGTACTTC
CASRDRVGNEQYF
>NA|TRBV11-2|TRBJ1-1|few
TGTGCCAGCAGCTCAAGGCCGGGAAACACTGAAGCTTTCTTT
CASSSRPGNTEAFF
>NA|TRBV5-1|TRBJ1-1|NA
TGCGCCAGCAGCGCCAACACTGAAGCTTTCTTT
CASSANTEAFF
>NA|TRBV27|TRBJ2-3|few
TGTGCCAGCAGAAAAGTACAGGGTCCCACAGATACGCAGTATTTT
CASRKVQGPTDTQYF
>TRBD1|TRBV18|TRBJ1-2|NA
TGTGCCAGCTCAGCTTGGACAGGGGAGACCTATGGCTACACCTTC
CASSAWTGETYGYTF
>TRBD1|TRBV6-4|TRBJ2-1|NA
TGTGCCAGCAGTGACTCGACCCGGACAGGGGTGTACAATGAGCAGTTCTTC
CASSDSTRTGVYNEQFF
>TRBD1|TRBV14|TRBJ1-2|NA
TGTGCCAGCAGCCAAACAAGGACAGGGTATGGCTACACCTTC
CASSQTRTGYGYTF